These 18 T cell receptor beta chains were all obtained from the same sample, sequenced in a study of T cells in Graves' hyperthyroidism and ophthalmopathy. Template material for amplifying TCR beta CDR3 regions consisted of RNA transcripts. Researchers ran a first-round RT-PCR on the TCR CDR3 using the HTBI primer set. TCRdb passed the multiplex PCR reads through MiXCR, listing each CDR3 protein once. The sample consists of 300,000 to 400,000 distinct CDR3 sequences, roughly 14% of them appearing once. The sequenced sample consisted of blood. The receptor source for this set is a woman aged 25-40 years with Graves' ophthalmopathy.

This clonotype was seen repeatedly, ten times or more. The rearrangement links TRBV5-1 to TRBJ2-3, with D perhaps TRBD2 (6 bases). Trimming shortened V by 2 bases and J by 1 base, and 11 bases separated the two germline ends. In germline, CDR1 is SGHRS, CDR2 YFSETQ. CDR3 length: 15 amino acids. CDR3 coding DNA: TGCGCCAGCAGCTTCGAGCGGGTTGGCACAGATACGCAGTATTTT. It yields the protein CASSFERVGTDTQYF.

This clonotype was seen at least ten times. The V call is TRBV6-1, the J call TRBJ2-7; D remains unclear. The CDR3 contains 15 residues. Germline V gives CDR1 MNHNS, CDR2 SASEGT. Trimming removed 2 bases from V and 4 bases from J, with 15 bases in between. The CDR3 DNA sequence: TGTGCCAGCAGTGAAAAGCCCATGGGCAGTTACGAGCAGTACTTC. Its protein product is CASSEKPMGSYEQYF.

There are a few counts of this clonotype. This sequence joins TRBV12-3 or TRBV12-4 and TRBJ1-2, with no clear D. The germline V and J ends were trimmed by 6 bases and 7 bases, with 15 bases remaining between them. The CDR3 sequence is 13 residues long. The DNA of the CDR3 is TGTGCCAGCAGCCAACACAGCGGCTTTGGCTACACCTTC. Its protein is CASSQHSGFGYTF.

The table lists this clonotype with many counts. The chain couples TRBV30 to TRBJ2-2; 8 positions agree with TRBD1. Germline values: CDR1 GTSNPN, CDR2 SVGIG (reference sequence). CDR3 length equals 17 residues. With V trimmed by 0 bases and J by 3 bases, 9 bases remained unmatched. Here the CDR3 reads CAWSVPGQGGYTGELFF. Here the CDR3 DNA reads TGTGCCTGGAGTGTACCTGGACAGGGTGGTTACACCGGGGAGCTGTTTTTT.

This clonotype occurred many times. V gene TRBV7-3 combines with J gene TRBJ2-2, with a tentative D call TRBD1 (6 bases). Between the trimmed V and J ends, which lost 5 bases and 5 bases, there was a span of 9 bases. This CDR3 has 13 residues. Germline V gene sequence: CDR1 SGHTA, CDR2 FQGTGA. The DNA for the CDR3 is TGTGCCAGCAGCCGCAGGGGAACCGGGGAGCTGTTTTTT. It is translated as CASSRRGTGELFF.

This clonotype was detected ten times or more. V gene TRBV3-1 combines with J gene TRBJ1-1, with a tentative D call TRBD1 (5 bases). From germline, CDR1 is LGHDT and CDR2 YNNKEL (reference sequence). Trimming removed 3 bases at V and 9 bases at J, with 14 bases between. The CDR3 totals 13 residues. The CDR3: CASSQGDLRKAFF. CDR3 nucleotide sequence: TGTGCCAGCAGCCAGGGGGATTTGAGGAAAGCTTTCTTT.

The genes are TRBV19 and TRBJ1-5, with TRBD1 as a possible D gene (5 bases). Germline CDR1 LNHDA, CDR2 SQIVND (reference sequence). The CDR3 runs to 14 residues. V lost 7 bases and J 0 bases, leaving 10 bases between the germline ends. The CDR3 protein is CASTTGHSNQPQHF. The CDR3, as DNA: TGTGCCAGTACTACCGGACATAGCAATCAGCCCCAGCATTTT.

The sample holds many counts of this clonotype. The V and J genes are TRBV12-3 or TRBV12-4 and TRBJ2-4; D gene unclear. Trimming took 5 bases from V and 0 from J, leaving 11 bases between them. This CDR3 region has 15 residues. The CDR3 spells CASSHAGLAKNIQYF. Here the CDR3 DNA reads TGTGCCAGCAGTCATGCCGGGCTAGCCAAAAACATTCAGTACTTC.

This clonotype occurred many times. The chain couples TRBV3-1 to TRBJ2-6; D remains ambiguous. V lost 8 bases and J 0 bases, leaving 5 bases between the germline ends. Germline CDR1 is LGHDT and CDR2 is YNNKEL (reference sequence). The CDR3 is 13 amino acids. The CDR3 region has the DNA TGTGCCAGCGTTTACTCTGGGGCCAACGTCCTGACTTTC. Translated: CASVYSGANVLTF.

This clonotype was seen at least ten times. The chain uses TRBV6-1 and TRBJ2-1, with D perhaps matching TRBD2 (7 bases). The length of the CDR3 is 14 residues. The V end lost 0 bases, the J end lost 5 bases, and 8 bases lay between the germline ends. Germline-derived CDR1 and CDR2 are MNHNS and SASEGT. The CDR3 region is CASSEAGGHNEQFF. The CDR3, as DNA: TGTGCCAGCAGTGAAGCGGGGGGGCACAATGAGCAGTTCTTC.

This clonotype was seen ten or more times. This chain connects TRBV20-1 to TRBJ2-7; D gene ambiguous. V lost 1 base, J lost 3 bases, and 4 bases lay in between. The CDR3 has 11 amino acids. Germline-derived CDR1 and CDR2 are DFQATT and SNEGSKA (reference sequence). Here the CDR3 DNA reads TGCAGTGCTAGAGCCGACTACGAGCAGTACTTC. Its protein product is CSARADYEQYF.

This clonotype was detected ten times or more. J is TRBJ2-2 and V is TRBV11-2; D is possibly TRBD2 (5 bases). Per germline, CDR1 SGHAT and CDR2 FQNNGV. V lost 5 bases and J 6 bases, leaving 10 bases between the germline ends. The CDR3 contains 13 residues. CDR3 DNA sequence: TGTGCCAGCAGCCCTAGCTTAGCCGGGGAGCTGTTTTTT. Protein product: CASSPSLAGELFF.

The table lists this clonotype with many counts. V and J are TRBV18 and TRBJ2-7; perhaps TRBD1 as D (5 bases). Trimming removed 3 bases from V and 3 bases from J, with 12 bases in between. The CDR3 length is 14 residues. Germline V lookup: CDR1 KGHSH, CDR2 LQKENI. The CDR3 spells CASSPVRADYEQYF. The CDR3 DNA reads as TGTGCCAGCTCACCGGTCAGGGCGGACTACGAGCAGTACTTC.

This clonotype was seen at least ten times. One end of the junction does not line up with germline, which may come from a read error. V gene TRBV2 combines with J gene TRBJ2-2; D remains ambiguous. Looked up from germline, CDR1 is SNHLY and CDR2 is FYNNEI. The CDR3 has 17 amino acids. The CDR3 reads CASTEPQGPFNTGELFF. For the CDR3, the DNA is TGTGCCAGCACTGAACCACAAGGCCCCTTTAACACCGGGGAGCTGTTTTTT.

Only a few counts were recorded for this clonotype. A clone one base away is much larger, so this may be a read error. CDR3 loop: CASSEAQTYEQFF. The DNA of the CDR3 is TGTGCCAGCAGTGAAGCGCAGACCTATGAGCAGTTCTTC. V is TRBV2 and J is TRBJ2-1; D unclear. The V gene lost 0 bases and the J gene lost 8 bases, with 8 bases spanning the gap. CDR3 length equals 13 residues. Germline CDR1 reads SNHLY; CDR2 reads FYNNEI.

In the case of this clonotype: Because it lacks the conserved phenylalanine or tryptophan at the end, this CDR3 is likely a read error. The chain recombines TRBV9 with TRBJ1-2; D ambiguous. V was pared by 6 bases and J by 5 bases, with 11 bases between. The CDR3 runs 12 residues. CDR1 and CDR2 from the germline V gene are SGDLS and YYNGEE. Here the CDR3 reads CASNDGQYGYTL. The CDR3 DNA sequence: TGTGCCAGCAATGATGGGCAGTATGGCTACACCCTC.

This clonotype was picked up a small number of times. The genes are TRBV6-1 and TRBJ1-4, with no clear D. V shed 7 bases and J shed 1 base, with 13 bases lying between them. The CDR3 contains 15 residues. From germline, CDR1 is MNHNS and CDR2 SASEGT. CDR3 loop: CASKLDWETNEKLFF. CDR3 nucleotide sequence: TGTGCCAGCAAATTGGATTGGGAAACTAATGAAAAACTGTTTTTT.

The CDR3: CASSFLGWGTEAFF. The DNA for the CDR3 is TGTGCCAGCAGCTTTTTGGGGTGGGGCACTGAAGCTTTCTTT. The gene calls are TRBV5-8 and TRBJ1-1; D is uncertain. Trimming took 2 bases from V and 4 from J, leaving 12 bases between them. Germline V gene sequence: CDR1 SGHTS, CDR2 YDEGEE. The CDR3 covers 14 residues.